This T cell receptor beta chain originates from a study of radiation and T cells in renal cell carcinoma. Study findings and constraints: Compared with controls, irradiated tumors had more, larger dominant CDR3 motifs. In nephrectomy-only tumors, top 100 clonotypes averaged 43%, versus about 54% irradiated.

V shed 4 bases and J shed 2 bases, with 9 bases lying between them. The CDR3 consists of 14 residues. Germline V gene lookup returns CDR1 SGHDT and CDR2 YYEEEE. Treatment given: treatment-naive control, cytoreductive nephrectomy. Controls were unirradiated tumors from treatment-naive cytoreductive nephrectomy patients. Clear cell pathology was present in this patient's renal cell carcinoma. Clones were sequenced by immunoSEQ multiplex PCR, and TCRdb holds only the in-frame ones, with some missing. In the table there are about 24,000 clones, about three fifths of which are singletons. Comment on this clone: Antigen unknown.

V usage is TRBV5-6 and J usage is TRBJ1-4, with a weak D call TRBD1 (6 bases). Specimen: tumor tissue, collected from a patient whose treatment was nephrectomy without radiotherapy. The TCR sequence derives from a man aged 35-49 years with renal cell carcinoma. The CDR3 here is CASSTTGTNEKLFF. The CDR3 DNA reads as TGTGCCAGCAGCACTACAGGGACTAATGAAAAACTGTTTTTT.